This T cell receptor beta chain was recovered during a study of OX40 agonist ivuxolimab in advanced cancers. Study-wide context: An anti-OX40 (CD134) antibody with agonistic activity, ivuxolimab, was administered to patients. Overall study findings and caveats: With doses of 0.1 to 3.0 mg/kg, CD4+ and CD8+ blood T cells had undergone clonal expansion by week 6. Partial responders dosed at 0.1-3.0 mg/kg displayed clonal expansion ranking among the lowest.

Worth noting for this clone: No antigen is known for it.

The CDR3 has 15 amino acids. Germline lookup yields CDR1 SGHNT and CDR2 YYREEE (reference sequence). Trimming cost V 4 bases and J 6 bases; bases outside gene matches: 5. Autoimmune disease history or systemic immunosuppression was exclusionary. Here immunoSEQ multiplex PCR was the method, and the copy in TCRdb shows in-frame clones only, minus some. In the table there are roughly 33,000 clones, around 80% of which are singletons. This sequence was found in an adult with an advanced solid tumor such as melanoma, head and neck, liver or kidney cancer. Sequenced material: CD4+ or CD8+ T cells sorted from blood, taken in a trial of the OX40 agonist ivuxolimab. This chain uses TRBV5-4 with TRBJ1-6; 9 positions match TRBD1. CDR3 in amino acids: CASSRTGESNSPLHF. CDR3 DNA sequence: TGTGCCAGCAGCAGGACAGGGGAGAGTAATTCACCCCTCCACTTT.